The 26 T cell receptor beta chains listed next were all sequenced from one sample in a study of regulatory T cells in long-lasting Graves disease. Stated time point: newly diagnosed GD, antithyroid drugs for less than 3 months. Extracted RNA from PBMCs served as the source of the TCR library. According to the study, TCR beta libraries were built with iRepertoire HTBI primers and CDR3-region Arm-PCR. TCRdb re-analysed the multiplex PCR reads in MiXCR, keeping a single row per CDR3 protein. Of a few hundred thousand distinct CDR3 sequences listed, roughly 12% are singletons. This sample also appeared in a second study, on T cells in Graves' hyperthyroidism and ophthalmopathy.

The specimen was peripheral blood mononuclear cells (PBMCs), collected at new diagnosis, from a patient treated with antithyroid drugs. The receptors were gathered from a young man with Graves disease.

The rearrangement joins TRBV18 to TRBJ1-3, with D possibly TRBD1 on 5 matching bases. CDR1 is KGHSH and CDR2 is LQKENI in the germline V gene. This CDR3 is 16 amino acids long. Trimming shortened V by 3 bases and J by 0 bases, and 12 bases separated the two germline ends. The CDR3 region is CASSPIPDNSGNTIYF. CDR3 DNA sequence: TGTGCCAGCTCACCGATTCCGGACAACTCTGGAAACACCATATATTTT.

This clonotype has just a few counts. This may be a read error: a much more frequent sequence differs by one nucleotide. The chain joins TRBV27 to TRBJ1-1; 9 bases map to TRBD1. The germline V gene has CDR1 MNHEY and CDR2 SMNVEV (reference sequence). Unmatched junction bases numbered 3, after V lost 4 bases and J lost 6 bases. The CDR3 sequence is 13 residues long. For the CDR3, the DNA is TGTGCCAGCAGTTGGGACAGGGAGGCTGAAGCTTTCTTT. It yields the protein CASSWDREAEAFF.

This clonotype was detected many times. CDR3 sequence (DNA): TGTGCCAGCAGCAACAACCTCCTACAAACAGATACGCAGTATTTT. This codes for CASSNNLLQTDTQYF. The chain is built from TRBV6-1 and TRBJ2-3; D not certain. CDR1 is MNHNS and CDR2 is SASEGT in the germline V gene. V was pared by 6 bases and J by 3 bases, with 16 bases between. This CDR3 has 15 amino acids.

This clonotype was detected ten times or more. The chain links TRBV20-1 to TRBJ2-3; D gene ambiguous. This CDR3 spans 14 amino acids. The germline V gene encodes CDR1 DFQATT and CDR2 SNEGSKA (reference sequence). V was pared by 0 bases and J by 4 bases, with 11 bases between. In DNA form, the CDR3 reads TGCAGTGCTAGAGACGGGTTTGTTGCAGATACGCAGTATTTT. It translates to CSARDGFVADTQYF.

The chain combines TRBV4-1 with TRBJ1-6, with 9 positions matching TRBD1. The CDR3 has 16 amino acids. J gave up 7 bases and V 0 bases, and 4 bases lay outside the gene matches. Germline values: CDR1 MGHRA, CDR2 YSYEKL. CDR3 sequence: CASSQDGTGRNSPLHF. In DNA form, the CDR3 reads TGCGCCAGCAGCCAAGATGGGACAGGGAGAAATTCACCCCTCCACTTT.

This clonotype was picked up many times. The rearrangement links TRBV6-2 or TRBV6-3 to TRBJ2-2; D not certain. Trimming stripped 2 bases from V and 2 bases from J, with 6 bases between. CDR1 is MNHEY, CDR2 SVGEGT, per germline. The CDR3 covers 14 residues. The CDR3 nucleotides read TGTGCCAGCAGTTACCGGCCCAACACCGGGGAGCTGTTTTTT. It codes for CASSYRPNTGELFF.

With respect to this clonotype: This may be a read error, as it is one base from a much larger clone. The J gene is TRBJ2-7, the V gene TRBV2; D might be TRBD1 (6 bases). The J call is in doubt because the DNA end fits TRBJ2-1 better. The CDR3 totals 13 residues. Per germline, CDR1 SNHLY and CDR2 FYNNEI. CDR3 DNA sequence: TGTGCCAGCAGTGTCGAGGGACAAGGTGGGCAGTTCTTC. Its translation is CASSVEGQGGQFF.

This clonotype has just a few counts. The chain employs TRBV18 and TRBJ2-7; D ambiguous. Germline CDR1 and CDR2: KGHSH and LQKENI. Trimming cost V 3 bases and J 2 bases, with 8 bases left between them. The CDR3 covers 13 residues. The CDR3: CASSPDPPYEQYF. The CDR3 coding sequence is TGTGCCAGCTCACCCGACCCCCCCTACGAGCAGTACTTC.

Many counts were recorded for this clonotype. The chain couples TRBV7-3 to TRBJ2-7, with D hard to call. V gave up 2 bases and J gave up 2 bases, with 13 bases separating them. The germline gives CDR1 SGHTA, CDR2 FQGTGA. The CDR3 is 15 residues long. CDR3 coding DNA: TGTGCCAGCAGCTTAGCGCCGGGCCATCCCTACGAGCAGTACTTC. The encoded protein is CASSLAPGHPYEQYF. Full variable domain (rest looked up from reference TRBV7-3 and TRBJ2-7): GAGVSQTPSNKVTEKGKYVELRCDPISGHTALYWYRQSLGQGPEFLIYFQGTGAADDSGLPNDRFFAVRPEGSVSTLKIQRTERGDSAVYLCASSLAPGHPYEQYFGPGTRLTVT.

This clonotype was seen ten or more times. Its ends do not fully match the called genes, so a read error is possible. The chain has TRBV27 and TRBJ2-1; D not certain. In germline, CDR1 is MNHEY, CDR2 SMNVEV (reference sequence). This CDR3 region has 12 residues. This chain's CDR3 is CASSLSLGGWVF. The DNA for the CDR3 is TGTGCCAGCAGTTTATCGCTAGGTGGCTGGGTCTTC.

Ten or more counts support this clonotype. The chain combines TRBV12-3 or TRBV12-4 with TRBJ1-5; 9 nucleotides line up with TRBD1. The CDR3 totals 15 residues. With V trimmed by 7 bases and J by 0 bases, 4 bases remained unmatched. This chain's CDR3 is CASMRTGDSNQPQHF. CDR3 nucleotides: TGTGCCAGCATGCGGACAGGGGATAGCAATCAGCCCCAGCATTTT.

This clonotype was recorded many times. This chain uses TRBV20-1 with TRBJ1-6; no clear D. Trimming shortened V by 0 bases and J by 9 bases, and 6 bases separated the two germline ends. The V gene's germline CDR1 is DFQATT and CDR2 SNEGSKA (reference sequence). This CDR3 is built from 12 residues. The CDR3 coding sequence is TGCAGTGCTAGAGATGGACCTTCACCCCTCCACTTT. Translating it yields CSARDGPSPLHF.

This clonotype showed up many times. The gene calls are TRBV5-1 and TRBJ2-2; 10 bases match TRBD2. The CDR3 consists of 18 residues. Looked up from germline, CDR1 is SGHRS and CDR2 is YFSETQ. With V trimmed by 4 bases and J by 1 base, 10 bases remained unmatched. CDR3 in amino acids: CASSRGSSGSQNTGELFF. CDR3 coding DNA: TGCGCCAGCAGCCGAGGATCTAGCGGGAGTCAGAACACCGGGGAGCTGTTTTTT.

This clonotype was counted between two and nine times. This rearrangement joins TRBV7-7 to TRBJ1-5, with TRBD1 matching over 7 bases. Germline V CDR1 and CDR2: SSHAT, FNYEAQ (reference sequence). V gave up 5 bases and J gave up 0 bases; unmatched junction bases: 13. CDR3 length: 18 residues. CDR3 sequence (DNA): TGTGCCAGCAGCGTTAGATGGACAGGATATTATAGCAATCAGCCCCAGCATTTT. This codes for CASSVRWTGYYSNQPQHF.

There are a few counts of this clonotype. Written as DNA, the CDR3 is TGCGCCAGCAGCCAAGATAGGGTGGGGGCGGGAGCAGGTTACGAGCAGTACTTC. It specifies CASSQDRVGAGAGYEQYF. The V gene is TRBV4-1, the J gene TRBJ2-7, with D tentatively TRBD2 (7 bases). The germline gives CDR1 MGHRA, CDR2 YSYEKL. Trimming removed 0 bases from V and 4 bases from J, with 22 bases in between. The CDR3 has 18 amino acids.

As concerns this clonotype: A much more abundant neighbour one base away suggests this may be a read error. In this CDR3 the conserved last residue, phenylalanine or tryptophan, is missing, so a read error is likely. The DNA is left out, because the CDR3 cannot be placed on it with certainty; the CDR3 is given as TCRdb lists it. The chain uses TRBV5-1 and TRBJ2-7; the table's D call TRBD1 went unverified against the DNA. Germline assignment: CDR1 SGHRS and CDR2 YFSETQ. With termini counted, the CDR3 has 13 amino acids. CDR3 in amino acids: CASSPGTYNMTYL.

This clonotype has a handful of counts. The chain carries TRBV20-1 and TRBJ2-5, with 7 bases aligning to TRBD1. This CDR3 spans 13 amino acids. From germline, CDR1 is DFQATT and CDR2 SNEGSKA (reference sequence). V was pared by 3 bases and J by 4 bases, with 5 bases of the junction left unmatched. The CDR3: CSARRGGGETQYF. CDR3 nucleotides: TGCAGTGCTAGGAGAGGGGGCGGAGAGACCCAGTACTTC.

This chain joins TRBV7-9 and TRBJ2-1; D call uncertain. The V end lost 5 bases, the J end lost 9 bases, and 8 bases lay between the germline ends. This CDR3 has 11 residues. Germline V gives CDR1 SEHNR, CDR2 FQNEAQ (reference sequence). The DNA for the CDR3 is TGTGCCAGCAGCCCCCTGGTTGAGCAGTTCTTC. It codes for CASSPLVEQFF.

The chain is built from TRBV7-6 and TRBJ2-1; no definite D call. The CDR3 sequence is 13 residues long. V was pared by 7 bases and J by 8 bases, with 15 bases between. The germline CDR1 and CDR2 sequences are SGHVS and FNYEAQ. CDR3 sequence (DNA): TGTGCCAGCAACTATGGCCCGTCCGATGAGCAGTTCTTC. It specifies CASNYGPSDEQFF.

Ten or more counts support this clonotype. The chain links TRBV7-9 to TRBJ1-2; the D is unclear. The CDR3 is made up of 14 amino acids. Germline V gives CDR1 SEHNR, CDR2 FQNEAQ (reference sequence). With 3 bases removed from V and 2 bases from J, the gap between germline ends came to 10 bases. CDR3 DNA sequence: TGTGCCAGCAGCTTGGATGGTGGAAACTATGGCTACACCTTC. This sequence encodes CASSLDGGNYGYTF.

In this sample, this clonotype turned up a few times. CDR3: CASSLDPDLRINEKLFF. The DNA of the CDR3 is TGTGCCAGCAGCTTAGACCCGGATCTGAGAATTAATGAAAAACTGTTTTTT. This sequence joins TRBV7-2 and TRBJ1-4; D remains ambiguous. Germline lookup yields CDR1 SGHTA and CDR2 FQGNSA. The ends were cut back, 1 base at V and 4 bases at J, with 16 bases in the middle. CDR3 length equals 17 residues.

This clonotype appeared many times. The chain has TRBV28 and TRBJ2-3, with 7 bases aligning to TRBD1. Losses at the gene ends were 5 bases for V and 4 bases for J; bases not matched to a gene: 9. Germline V CDR1 and CDR2: MDHEN, SYDVKM. CDR3 length: 15 residues. Here the CDR3 reads CASSPQGVNADTQYF. CDR3 nucleotides: TGTGCCAGCAGTCCCCAGGGGGTTAATGCAGATACGCAGTATTTT.

This clonotype was counted at least ten times. The gene calls are TRBV28 and TRBJ1-5; weak D call: TRBD1 (6 bases). Trimming took off 3 bases at V and 0 bases at J, with 12 bases between the two ends. The CDR3 is 16 residues long. Germline V gene lookup returns CDR1 MDHEN and CDR2 SYDVKM. The chain's CDR3 is CASSFSQGPSNQPQHF. The CDR3 bases are TGTGCCAGCAGTTTTTCCCAGGGGCCTAGCAATCAGCCCCAGCATTTT.

Ten or more counts support this clonotype. The rearrangement links TRBV29-1 to TRBJ1-4; TRBD1 matches at 8 bases. The CDR3 is 13 amino acids. Germline CDR1 reads SQVTM; CDR2 reads ANQGSEA. With V trimmed by 7 bases and J by 5 bases, 6 bases remained unmatched. CDR3 amino acids: CSARTGPNEKLFF. The CDR3 DNA is TGCAGCGCAAGGACAGGGCCCAATGAAAAACTGTTTTTT.

This clonotype was seen at least ten times. This chain connects TRBV19 to TRBJ2-1; 14 bases are a match to TRBD2. V gave up 6 bases and J gave up 7 bases; unmatched junction bases: 8. CDR1 is LNHDA and CDR2 is SQIVND in the germline V gene (reference sequence). The CDR3 has 16 residues. The DNA of the CDR3 is TGTGCCAGTAGGACTAGCGGGAGGGTACCGGTAAATGAGCAGTTCTTC. It yields the protein CASRTSGRVPVNEQFF. Filled out from reference TRBV19 and TRBJ2-1, the complete variable domain reads DGGITQSPKYLFRKEGQNVTLSCEQNLNHDAMYWYRQDPGQGLRLIYYSQIVNDFQKGDIAEGYSVSREKKESFPLTVTSAQKNPTAFYLCASRTSGRVPVNEQFFGPGTRLTVL.

This clonotype was seen only a few times. The J gene is TRBJ2-1, the V gene TRBV5-1; 8 positions agree with TRBD1. The CDR3 covers 16 residues. V dropped 3 bases and J dropped 2; count of bases not matched to a gene: 7. CDR1 is SGHRS, CDR2 YFSETQ, per germline. DNA of the CDR3: TGCGCCAGCAGCTCAAGACAGGGGTCGGCCTACAATGAGCAGTTCTTC. Its translation: CASSSRQGSAYNEQFF.